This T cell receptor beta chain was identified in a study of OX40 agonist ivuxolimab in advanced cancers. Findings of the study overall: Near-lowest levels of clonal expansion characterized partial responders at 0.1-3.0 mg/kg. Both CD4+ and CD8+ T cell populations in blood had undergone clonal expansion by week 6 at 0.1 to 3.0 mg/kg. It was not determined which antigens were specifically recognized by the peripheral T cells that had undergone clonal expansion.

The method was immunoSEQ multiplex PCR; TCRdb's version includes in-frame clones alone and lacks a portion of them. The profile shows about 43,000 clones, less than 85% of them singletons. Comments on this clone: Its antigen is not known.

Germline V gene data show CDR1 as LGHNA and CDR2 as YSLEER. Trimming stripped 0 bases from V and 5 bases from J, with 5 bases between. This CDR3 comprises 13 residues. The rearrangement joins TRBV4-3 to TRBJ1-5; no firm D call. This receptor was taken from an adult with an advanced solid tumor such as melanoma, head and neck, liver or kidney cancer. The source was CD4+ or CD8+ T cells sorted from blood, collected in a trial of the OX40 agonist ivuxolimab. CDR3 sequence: CASSQDIDQPQHF. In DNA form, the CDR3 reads TGCGCCAGCAGCCAAGATATCGATCAGCCCCAGCATTTT.